A selection of T cell receptor beta chains follows, all from one sample in a study of radiotherapy plus CTLA-4 blockade in lung cancer. The protocol was immunoSEQ multiplex PCR, while the TCRdb copy is restricted to in-frame clones and leaves out a portion. The sample carries roughly 120,000 clones, more than 65% recorded once. Sequenced here: peripheral blood, sampled from a patient treated with radiotherapy plus ipilimumab. The origin of the receptors is a human donor with non-small cell lung cancer that progressed on radiotherapy plus ipilimumab. Some clones in this sample may be carry-over from other donors' samples. Both conserved end residues are part of each CDR3. A D gene is named only where the DNA matches it firmly. The size entry is marked missing in some rows and otherwise reads once, few, many or a size class.

v_gene,d_gene,len,abundance,j_gene,CDR3nt,CDR3aa
TRBV5-1,TRBD1,15,NA,TRBJ1-2,TGCGCCAGCAGCTTGGTACAGACAGGGCCCTATGGCTACACCTTC,CASSLVQTGPYGYTF
TRBV7-3,NA,14,NA,TRBJ1-1,TGTGCCAGCAGCTTTTCAGACATGAACACTGAAGCTTTCTTT,CASSFSDMNTEAFF
TRBV7-9,NA,17,once,TRBJ1-3,TGTGCCAGCAGCCACCTCCGGGACACTAACTCTGGAAACACCATATATTTT,CASSHLRDTNSGNTIYF
TRBV7-9,NA,12,NA,TRBJ1-1,TGTGCCAGCAGCTTACGGGGTCCTGAAGCTTTCTTT,CASSLRGPEAFF
TRBV10-3,NA,14,once,TRBJ1-4,TGTGCCATCAGTGGTCAGAACCTTAATGAAAAACTGTTTTTT,CAISGQNLNEKLFF
TRBV6-1,NA,11,few,TRBJ1-2,TGTGCCAGCAGTCCGTACTATGGCTACACCTTC,CASSPYYGYTF
TRBV4-1,TRBD1,16,once,TRBJ2-7,TGCGCCAGCAGCTATAAGCGGACAGGGCTATTGGACGAGCAGTACTTC,CASSYKRTGLLDEQYF
TRBV5-4,TRBD2,15,few,TRBJ2-1,TGTGCCAGCAGCTTGGGAGCGGGGGAGTACAATGAGCAGTTCTTC,CASSLGAGEYNEQFF
TRBV6-1,TRBD1,15,few,TRBJ2-7,TGTGCCAGCAGTGAATGGGGACAGGGTCCCTACGAGCAGTACTTC,CASSEWGQGPYEQYF
TRBV11-2,NA,13,NA,TRBJ2-1,TGTGCCAGCAGCTTAGATCAGGTTTTTGAGCAGTTCTTC,CASSLDQVFEQFF
TRBV18,TRBD2,15,NA,TRBJ2-5,TGTGCCAGCTCACCTAGTAGCGGGGGACAAGAGACCCAGTACTTC,CASSPSSGGQETQYF
TRBV5-1,TRBD1,16,NA,TRBJ2-5,TGCGCCAGCAGCTTGATTCCGGGACAGAACCAAGAGACCCAGTACTTC,CASSLIPGQNQETQYF
TRBV21-1,NA,16,NA,TRBJ1-1,TGTGCCAGCAGTACTAGGGCCCCCGGTAGGGACACTGAAGCTTTCTTT,CASSTRAPGRDTEAFF
TRBV7-9,NA,14,NA,TRBJ1-4,TGTGCCAGCAGCTTAAACACGGGTTTTGAAAAACTGTTTTTT,CASSLNTGFEKLFF
TRBV30,TRBD1,14,NA,TRBJ1-2,TGTGCCTGGAATCGACAGGGGAGCTACTATGGCTACACCTTC,CAWNRQGSYYGYTF
TRBV7-3,NA,14,once,TRBJ2-1,TGTGCCAGCAGCTTACGTAGGGGATACAATGAGCAGTTCTTC,CASSLRRGYNEQFF
TRBV5-5,NA,18,NA,TRBJ2-4,TGTGCCAGCAGCTTGAGTGTTTCGGGTTCTCTTTCCAAAAACATTCAGTACTTC,CASSLSVSGSLSKNIQYF
TRBV10-3,TRBD1,17,once,TRBJ1-6,TGTGCCACCCGGGGCAGGGGGCAAGAGGTTTATAATTCACCCCTCCACTTT,CATRGRGQEVYNSPLHF
TRBV28,TRBD1,14,once,TRBJ1-2,TGTGCCAGCAGGTCGGACAGGGAATTCTATGGCTACACCTTC,CASRSDREFYGYTF
TRBV7-9,NA,17,few,TRBJ2-3,TGTGCCAGCAGCTTAGCAAAACTAGCAATCGGCACAGATACGCAGTATTTT,CASSLAKLAIGTDTQYF
TRBV19,NA,13,NA,TRBJ2-7,TGTGCCAGTAGGCAGACAGGTTTCTACGAGCAGTACTTC,CASRQTGFYEQYF
TRBV18,NA,13,NA,TRBJ1-1,TGTGCCAGCTCACCATTGCTGAGGGATGAAGCTTTCTTT,CASSPLLRDEAFF
TRBV10-1,NA,13,NA,TRBJ1-2,TGCGCCAGCAGTCAGTTGGTGGGAAACGGCTACACCTTC,CASSQLVGNGYTF
TRBV19,NA,20,NA,TRBJ2-2,TGTGCCAGTAGTATAGATCCGGGGCCGTCGGGCAGTTCAGCATCCGGGGAGCTGTTTTTT,CASSIDPGPSGSSASGELFF
TRBV5-1,TRBD1,16,NA,TRBJ2-3,TGCGCCAGCAGCTTGGCAGGACAGGGGGCTTCAGATACGCAGTATTTT,CASSLAGQGASDTQYF
TRBV27,TRBD1,14,NA,TRBJ1-1,TGTGCCAGCAGTCACCGGGACAGAAACACTGAAGCTTTCTTT,CASSHRDRNTEAFF
TRBV19,TRBD1,14,few,TRBJ1-6,TGTGCCAGTAGTATCGACAGGGGGAAGAAGGCCCTCCACTTT,CASSIDRGKKALHF
TRBV25-1,NA,12,NA,TRBJ2-7,TGTGCCAGCATCGGTGCTCGGGACGAGCAGTACTTC,CASIGARDEQYF
TRBV18,NA,14,NA,TRBJ2-5,TGTGCCAGCTCTCCGAGTACCGGACGAGAGACCCAGTACTTC,CASSPSTGRETQYF
TRBV9,NA,14,NA,TRBJ1-2,TGTGCCAGCAGCGTAGATGAGGGGAACTATGGCTACACCTTC,CASSVDEGNYGYTF
TRBV14,NA,13,NA,TRBJ2-1,TGTGCCAGCAGCCAACTAGATTACAATGAGCAGTTCTTC,CASSQLDYNEQFF
TRBV19,NA,15,NA,TRBJ1-2,TGTGCCAGTAGTACACTGACAGATAGATACTATGGCTACACCTTC,CASSTLTDRYYGYTF